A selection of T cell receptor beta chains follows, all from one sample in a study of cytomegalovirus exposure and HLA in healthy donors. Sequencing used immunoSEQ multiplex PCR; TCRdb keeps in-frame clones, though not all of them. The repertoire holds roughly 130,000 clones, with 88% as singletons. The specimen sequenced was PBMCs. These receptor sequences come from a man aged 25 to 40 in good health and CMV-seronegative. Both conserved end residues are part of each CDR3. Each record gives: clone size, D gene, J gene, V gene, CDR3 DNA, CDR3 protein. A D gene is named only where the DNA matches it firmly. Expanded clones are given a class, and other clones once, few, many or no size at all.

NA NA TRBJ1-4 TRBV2 TGTGCCAGCAACAGGGCCCCCACAACTAATGAAAAACTGTTTTTT CASNRAPTTNEKLFF
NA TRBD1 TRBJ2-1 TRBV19 TGTGCCACCCACAGGGGCAATGAGCAGTTCTTC CATHRGNEQFF
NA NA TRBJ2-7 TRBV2 TGTGCCAGCAGTGGCTACCTCTCCTACGAGCAGTACTTC CASSGYLSYEQYF
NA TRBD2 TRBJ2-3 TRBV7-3 TGTGCCAGCAGCCTACAAGCGGGAGCGGGTGCAGATACGCAGTATTTT CASSLQAGAGADTQYF
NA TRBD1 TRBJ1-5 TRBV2 TGTGCCAGCAGTCCCCGGGACAGGGAACAGCCCCAGCATTTT CASSPRDREQPQHF
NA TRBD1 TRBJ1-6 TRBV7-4 TGTGCCAGCAGCTTAGAGCAGGGGGATGATAATTCACCCCTCCACTTT CASSLEQGDDNSPLHF
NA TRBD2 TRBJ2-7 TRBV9 TGTGCCAGCAGCGTAGGGGCGGGAGGAACCTACGAGCAGTACTTC CASSVGAGGTYEQYF
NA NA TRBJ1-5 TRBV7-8 TGTGCCAGCAGCACGATGGGGCGGGAAAGCAATCAGCCCCAGCATTTT CASSTMGRESNQPQHF
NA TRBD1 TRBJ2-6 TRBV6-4 TGTGCCAGCAGCGCCGGGACAGGGGGGAGTGGGGCCAACGTCCTGACTTTC CASSAGTGGSGANVLTF
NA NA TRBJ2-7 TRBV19 TGTGCCAGTAGTATAGGGCGAGGCTCCTACGAGCAGTACTTC CASSIGRGSYEQYF
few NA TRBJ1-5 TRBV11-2 TGTGCCAGCAGCCCAGGGAATCAGCCCCAGCATTTT CASSPGNQPQHF
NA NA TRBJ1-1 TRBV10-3 TGTGCCATCAGTGAGTCAGGGGCTACCACTGAAGCTTTCTTT CAISESGATTEAFF
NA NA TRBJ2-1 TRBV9 TGTGCCAGCAGCTCCGCGAGGGCCCGGAGAATGGATGAGCAGTTCTTC CASSSARARRMDEQFF
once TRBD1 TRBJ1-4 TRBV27 TGTGCCAGACAGGGGACAACTAATGAAAAACTGTTTTTT CARQGTTNEKLFF
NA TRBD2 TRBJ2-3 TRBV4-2 TGTGCCAGCAGCCAAGCCCCTAGCGGGGCCACAGATACGCAGTATTTT CASSQAPSGATDTQYF
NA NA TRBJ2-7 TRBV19 TGTGCCAGTAGTATTCGGGAAGAGGGCTACGAGCAGTACTTC CASSIREEGYEQYF
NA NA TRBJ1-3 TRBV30 TGTGCCTGGAGACCGGTGTCCTCCGGAAACACCATATATTTT CAWRPVSSGNTIYF
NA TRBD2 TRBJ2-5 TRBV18 TGTGCCAGCTCGCCGGGACTAGAGGAGACCCAGTACTTC CASSPGLEETQYF
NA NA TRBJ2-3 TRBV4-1 TGCGCCAGCAGCCAAGATGGCGGACTTAGCACAGATACGCAGTATTTT CASSQDGGLSTDTQYF
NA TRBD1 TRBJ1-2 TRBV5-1 TGCGCCAGCAGCTTGACCCCTCCGGGACAGGATTTTTATGGCTACACCTTC CASSLTPPGQDFYGYTF
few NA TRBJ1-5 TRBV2 TGTGCCAGCACGGACGGGACATTTGATCAGCCCCAGCATTTT CASTDGTFDQPQHF
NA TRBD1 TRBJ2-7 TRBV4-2 TGTGCCAGCAACGTTGGTGGGCAGGGGGCGGACGAGCAGTACTTC CASNVGGQGADEQYF
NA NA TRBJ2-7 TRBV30 TGTGCCTACGACGGGTCCCAGCCCTACGAGCAGTACTTC CAYDGSQPYEQYF
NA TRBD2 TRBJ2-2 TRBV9 TGTGCCAGCAGCCCTCTAGACACTAGCGTGGGCACCGGGGAGCTGTTTTTT CASSPLDTSVGTGELFF
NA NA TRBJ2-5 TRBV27 TGTGCCAGCAGTCCCCGAGCTCCCCCAGGGGAGACCCAGTACTTC CASSPRAPPGETQYF
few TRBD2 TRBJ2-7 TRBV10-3 TGTGCCATCAGGCCTACTAGCGGTAAGACCTACGAGCAGTACTTC CAIRPTSGKTYEQYF
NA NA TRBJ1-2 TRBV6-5 TGTGCCAGCAGTTACGTTGGGTCGGCGGATGGCTACACCTTC CASSYVGSADGYTF
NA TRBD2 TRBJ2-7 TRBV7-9 TGTGCCACTGACGGGACTAGCGGGAAGGGCTACGAGCAGTACTTC CATDGTSGKGYEQYF
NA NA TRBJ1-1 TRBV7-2 TGTGCCAGCAGCTTAAGTTTTAAGGGGGAGTGGGCTTTCTTT CASSLSFKGEWAFF
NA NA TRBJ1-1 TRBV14 TGTGCCAGCAGCCTCCGGGAGATGAACACTGAAGCTTTCTTT CASSLREMNTEAFF
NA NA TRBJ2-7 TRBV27 TGTGCCAGCAGTCCCTCCGGGACACTACCCTCCTACGAGCAGTACTTC CASSPSGTLPSYEQYF
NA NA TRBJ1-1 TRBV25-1 TGTGCCAGCAGTGAATTGAAGGGGACTAGACTGGCCACTGAAGCTTTCTTT CASSELKGTRLATEAFF
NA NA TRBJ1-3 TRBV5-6 TGTGCCAGCAGCTTGTTGAGGCAGCGTGACGCCACCATATATTTT CASSLLRQRDATIYF
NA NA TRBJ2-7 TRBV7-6 TGTGCCAGCAGCTTAGCGGCGGTTTACGAGCAGTACTTC CASSLAAVYEQYF
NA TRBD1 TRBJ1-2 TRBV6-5 TGTGCCAGCAGTTACGGGATGGGGACAGCCTATGGCTACACCTTC CASSYGMGTAYGYTF
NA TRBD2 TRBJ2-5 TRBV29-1 TGCAGCGTTATCGCCGGGGGGGGCGCTGAGACCCAGTACTTC CSVIAGGGAETQYF
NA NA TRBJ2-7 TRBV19 TGTGCCAGTAAAAGGCATTTCTCGGAGCTCTACGAGCAGTACTTC CASKRHFSELYEQYF
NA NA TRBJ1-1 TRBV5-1 TGCGCCAGCAGCTTGGATCTGGGGGCGTTAGCTTTCTTT CASSLDLGALAFF
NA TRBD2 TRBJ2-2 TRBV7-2 TGTGCCAGCAATCCCAGACTAGCGGGAGTAGGCGGGGAGCTGTTTTTT CASNPRLAGVGGELFF
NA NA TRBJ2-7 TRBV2 TGTGCCAGCGGGGGGACAGAGCGCTACGAGCAGTACTTC CASGGTERYEQYF
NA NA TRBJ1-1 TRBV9 TGTGCCAGCAGCGTAGCTACGACAAACGGTGTACCTTTCTTT CASSVATTNGVPFF
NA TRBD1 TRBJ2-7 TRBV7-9 TGTGCCAGCAGCTTAGGCCATGGCAGGGGGTACGAGCAGTACTTC CASSLGHGRGYEQYF
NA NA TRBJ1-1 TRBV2 TGTGCCAGCAGTGAGTCTGGGGGCCACACTGAAGCTTTCTTT CASSESGGHTEAFF
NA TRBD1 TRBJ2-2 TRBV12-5 TGTGCTAGTGGTTCGGGCCGGACAGGGATCTCCGGGGAGCTGTTTTTT CASGSGRTGISGELFF
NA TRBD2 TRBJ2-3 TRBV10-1 TGCGCCAGCAGTGCCCACCCTTCGGGAGGGTCGACAGATACGCAGTATTTT CASSAHPSGGSTDTQYF
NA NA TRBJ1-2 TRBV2 TGTGCCAGCAAACGACAGGAAAACTATGGCTACACCTTC CASKRQENYGYTF
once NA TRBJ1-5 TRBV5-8 TGTGCCAGCAGCCGCGGGGCATCGGGGACGTTGGAGCCCCAGCATTTT CASSRGASGTLEPQHF
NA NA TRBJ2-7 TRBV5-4 TGTGCCAGCAGCCAGGACAGCTACTACGAGCAGTACTTC CASSQDSYYEQYF